This T cell receptor beta chain was sequenced during a study of control samples from healthy donors and cancer patients. This CDR3 contains 16 residues. Germline CDR1 reads MNHEY; CDR2 reads SVGAGI. The V end was cut by 0 bases, the J end by 0 bases, with 8 bases between. There are a few counts of this clone. Clones were sequenced by immunoSEQ multiplex PCR, and TCRdb holds only the in-frame ones, with some missing. The sample includes about 130,000 clones, just under 95% of them seen just once. V and J are TRBV6-5 and TRBJ1-4; D might be TRBD1 (5 bases). This TCR was sampled from a man aged 60 to 69 with colorectal cancer. Source material: PBMCs. The CDR3 sequence is CASSYSTGATNEKLFF. DNA of the CDR3: TGTGCCAGCAGTTACTCCACGGGGGCAACTAATGAAAAACTGTTTTTT.